This T cell receptor (beta chain) was documented in a study of PD-1 blockade in classical Hodgkin lymphoma. Study information: Patients were treated with nivolumab at 3 mg/kg, and this was given intravenously every 2 weeks. Study results and limitations: Newly diagnosed patients had baseline TCR diversity that was reportedly lower than that of healthy donors.

This table comes from immunoSEQ multiplex PCR, and its TCRdb copy is limited to in-frame clones, with some not included. The profile covers around 25,000 clones, with 80% to 85% appearing a single time and under 2% taken by the ten largest. A note on this clone: Its antigen is not known.

This CDR3 has 14 amino acids. Germline lookup yields CDR1 KGHSH and CDR2 LQKENI. Trimming cost V 3 bases and J 8 bases, with 14 bases left between them. Every single patient, without exception, relapsed after autologous stem cell transplantation, and brentuximab vedotin exposure varied. Thawed PBMCs yielded CD4+ T cells through magnetic negative selection. The clonotype comes from a human donor with classical Hodgkin lymphoma. This sample comprised CD4+ T cells from blood, obtained at baseline. This chain joins TRBV18 and TRBJ2-4; tentative D call: TRBD2 (6 bases). CDR3 sequence reads: CASSPPGREDIQYF. For the CDR3, the DNA is TGTGCCAGCTCACCGCCGGGCAGGGAGGACATTCAGTACTTC.